This TCR beta chain derives from a study of shared clonotypes between healthy human individuals. Regarding the study as a whole: On the whole, naive subsets had larger estimated richness than memory subsets had.

Produced via immunoSEQ multiplex PCR; TCRdb's table is partial and in-frame only. The sample consists of some 1,600,000 clones, approximately 98% of them appearing once. The CDR3 contains 15 residues. V was shortened by 4 bases and J by 5 bases, with 15 bases between the two germline ends. Germline CDR1 is SGHRS and CDR2 is YFSETQ. About this clone itself: Its antigen is still unknown.

The source of this sequence is a man between 25 and 39 years old in good health. V gene TRBV5-1 combines with J gene TRBJ2-2; D possibly corresponds to TRBD1 (5 bases). Sequenced: naive CD4+ T cells sorted from blood. Subset noted: CD45RA+ positively selected. CDR3 amino acids: CASSRTLERTGELFF. DNA of the CDR3: TGCGCCAGCAGCCGGACACTTGAGCGAACCGGGGAGCTGTTTTTT.